This T cell receptor beta chain was captured by sequencing in a study of blood T cell repertoires in COVID-19. Background on the study: Both acute and convalescent COVID-19 samples were obtained from the United States, Italy and Spain. T cells, B-cell-depleted T cells, or PBMCs supplied cDNA or gDNA.

The table came from immunoSEQ multiplex PCR; TCRdb's copy has only in-frame clones and leaves some out. The sample has 400,000 to 550,000 clones; around 88% are singletons. Germline-derived CDR1 and CDR2 are SGDLS and YYNGEE. The CDR3 has 13 amino acids. V was trimmed by 3 bases and J by 8 bases, leaving 12 bases between them. The sequence derives from a woman in her 30s with acute or convalescent COVID-19. The chain uses TRBV9 and TRBJ2-1; weak D call: TRBD1 (6 bases). What was sequenced was peripheral blood. CDR3 coding DNA: TGTGCCAGCAGCGCCCAGGGGCAGGATGAGCAGTTCTTC. Translation gives CASSAQGQDEQFF. The full variable domain, completed using reference TRBV9 and TRBJ2-1, is DSGVTQTPKHLITATGQRVTLRCSPRSGDLSVYWYQQSLDQGLQFLIQYYNGEERAKGNILERFSAQQFPDLHSELNLSSLELGDSALYFCASSAQGQDEQFFGPGTRLTVL.